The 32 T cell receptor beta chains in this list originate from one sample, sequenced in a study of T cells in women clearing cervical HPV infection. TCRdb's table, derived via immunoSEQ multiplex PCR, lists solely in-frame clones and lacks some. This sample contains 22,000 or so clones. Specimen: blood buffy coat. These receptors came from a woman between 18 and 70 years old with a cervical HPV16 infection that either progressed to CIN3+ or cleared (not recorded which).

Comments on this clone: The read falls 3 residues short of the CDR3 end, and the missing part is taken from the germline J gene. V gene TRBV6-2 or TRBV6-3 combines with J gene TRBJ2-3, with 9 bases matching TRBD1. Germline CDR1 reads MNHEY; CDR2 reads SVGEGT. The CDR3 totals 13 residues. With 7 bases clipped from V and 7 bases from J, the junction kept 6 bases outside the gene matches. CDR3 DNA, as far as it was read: TGTGCCAGCACCGAACAGGGGGCAAATACG. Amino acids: CASTEQGANT. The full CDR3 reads CASTEQGANTQYF.

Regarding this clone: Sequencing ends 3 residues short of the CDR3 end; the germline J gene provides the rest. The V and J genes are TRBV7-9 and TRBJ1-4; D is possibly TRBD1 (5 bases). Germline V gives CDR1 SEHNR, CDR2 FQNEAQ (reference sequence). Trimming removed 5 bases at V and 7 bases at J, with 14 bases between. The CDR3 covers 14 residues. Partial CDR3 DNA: TGTGCCAGCAGCCTCAGGGAGGGAGGTGAAAAA. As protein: CASSLREGGEK. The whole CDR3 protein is CASSLREGGEKLFF.

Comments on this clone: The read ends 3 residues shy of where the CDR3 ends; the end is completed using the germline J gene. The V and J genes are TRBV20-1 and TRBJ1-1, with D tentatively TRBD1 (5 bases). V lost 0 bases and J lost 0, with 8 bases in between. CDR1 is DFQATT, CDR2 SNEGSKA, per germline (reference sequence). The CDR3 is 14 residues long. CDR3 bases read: TGCAGTGCTAGAGATCAGGGCCTGAACACTGAA. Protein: CSARDQGLNTE. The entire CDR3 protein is CSARDQGLNTEAFF.

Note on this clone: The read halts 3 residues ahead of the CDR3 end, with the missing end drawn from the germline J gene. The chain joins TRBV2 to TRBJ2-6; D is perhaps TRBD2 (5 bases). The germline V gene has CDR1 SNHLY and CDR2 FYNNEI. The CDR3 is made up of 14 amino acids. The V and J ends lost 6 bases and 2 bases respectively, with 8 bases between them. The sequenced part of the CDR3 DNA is TGTGCCAGCAGAGGACTTGCTGGGGCCAACGTC. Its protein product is CASRGLAGANV. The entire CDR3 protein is CASRGLAGANVLTF. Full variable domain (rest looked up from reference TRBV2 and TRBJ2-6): EPEVTQTPSHQVTQMGQEVILRCVPISNHLYFYWYRQILGQKVEFLVSFYNNEISEKSEIFDDQFSVERPDGSNFTLKIRSTKLEDSAMYFCASRGLAGANVLTFGAGSRLTVL.

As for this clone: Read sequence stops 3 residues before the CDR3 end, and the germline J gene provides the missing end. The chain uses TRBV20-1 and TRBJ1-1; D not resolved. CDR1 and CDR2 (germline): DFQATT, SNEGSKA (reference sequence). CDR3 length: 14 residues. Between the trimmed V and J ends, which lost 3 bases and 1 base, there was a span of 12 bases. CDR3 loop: CSASSRQANTEAFF. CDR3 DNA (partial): TGCAGTGCTAGTTCCCGGCAGGCGAACACTGAA.

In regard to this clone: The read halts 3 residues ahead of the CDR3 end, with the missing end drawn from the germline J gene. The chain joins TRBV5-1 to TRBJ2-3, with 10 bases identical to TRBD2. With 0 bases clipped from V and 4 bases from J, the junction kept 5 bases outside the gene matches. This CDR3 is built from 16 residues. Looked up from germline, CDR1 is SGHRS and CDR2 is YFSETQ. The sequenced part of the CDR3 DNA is TGCGCCAGCAGCTTGGCGGCTAGCGGGAGTCCAGATACG. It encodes CASSLAASGSPDT. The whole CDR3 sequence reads CASSLAASGSPDTQYF.

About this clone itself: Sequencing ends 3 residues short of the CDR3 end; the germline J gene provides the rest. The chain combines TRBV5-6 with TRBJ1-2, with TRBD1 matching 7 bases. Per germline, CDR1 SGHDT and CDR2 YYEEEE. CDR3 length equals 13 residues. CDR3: CASSLAQGRGYTF. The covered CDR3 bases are TGTGCCAGCAGCTTGGCACAGGGGCGCGGC.

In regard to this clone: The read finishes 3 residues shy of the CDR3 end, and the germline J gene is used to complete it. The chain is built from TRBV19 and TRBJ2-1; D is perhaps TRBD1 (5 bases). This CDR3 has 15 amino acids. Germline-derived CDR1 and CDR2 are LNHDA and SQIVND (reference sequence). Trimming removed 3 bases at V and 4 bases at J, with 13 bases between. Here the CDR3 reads CASSISGQGYNEQFF. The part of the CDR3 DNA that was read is TGTGCCAGTAGTATTAGTGGGCAGGGTTACAATGAG.

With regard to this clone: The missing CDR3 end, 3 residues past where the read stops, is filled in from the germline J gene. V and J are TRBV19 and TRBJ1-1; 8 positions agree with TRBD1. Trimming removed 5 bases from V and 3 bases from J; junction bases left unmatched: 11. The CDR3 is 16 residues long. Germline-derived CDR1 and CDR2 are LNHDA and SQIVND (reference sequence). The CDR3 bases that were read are TGTGCCAGTAGTCCCCGGACAGGGAAAGTGTACACTGAA. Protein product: CASSPRTGKVYTE. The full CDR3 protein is CASSPRTGKVYTEAFF.

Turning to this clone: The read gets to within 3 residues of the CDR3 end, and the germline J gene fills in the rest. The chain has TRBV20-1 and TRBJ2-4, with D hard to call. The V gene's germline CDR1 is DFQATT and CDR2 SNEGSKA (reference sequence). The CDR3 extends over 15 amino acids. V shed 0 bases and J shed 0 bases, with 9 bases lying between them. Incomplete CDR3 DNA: TGCAGTGCTAGAGATAGCCTACTAGCCAAAAACATT. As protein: CSARDSLLAKNI. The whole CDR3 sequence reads CSARDSLLAKNIQYF.

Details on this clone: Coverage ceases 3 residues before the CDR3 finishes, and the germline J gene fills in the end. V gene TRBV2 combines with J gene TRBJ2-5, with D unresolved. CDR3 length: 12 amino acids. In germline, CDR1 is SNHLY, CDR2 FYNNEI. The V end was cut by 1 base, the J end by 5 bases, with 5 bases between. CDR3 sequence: CASSEVRETQYF. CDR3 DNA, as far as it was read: TGTGCCAGCAGTGAAGTCCGGGAGACC.

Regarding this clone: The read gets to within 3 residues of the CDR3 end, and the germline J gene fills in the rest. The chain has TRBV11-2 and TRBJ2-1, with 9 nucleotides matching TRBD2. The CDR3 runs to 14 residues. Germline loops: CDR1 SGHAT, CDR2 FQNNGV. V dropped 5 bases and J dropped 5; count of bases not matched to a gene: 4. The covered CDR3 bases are TGTGCCAGCAGCCCTAGCGGGGCTAACAATGAG. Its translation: CASSPSGANNE. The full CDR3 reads CASSPSGANNEQFF.

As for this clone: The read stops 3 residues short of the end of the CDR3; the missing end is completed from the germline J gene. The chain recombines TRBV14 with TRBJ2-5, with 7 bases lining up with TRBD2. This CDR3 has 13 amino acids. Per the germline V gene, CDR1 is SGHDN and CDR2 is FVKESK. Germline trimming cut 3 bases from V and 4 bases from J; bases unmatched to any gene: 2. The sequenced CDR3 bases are TGTGCCAGCAGCCAGACTAGCCGAGAGACC. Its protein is CASSQTSRET. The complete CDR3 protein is CASSQTSRETQYF.

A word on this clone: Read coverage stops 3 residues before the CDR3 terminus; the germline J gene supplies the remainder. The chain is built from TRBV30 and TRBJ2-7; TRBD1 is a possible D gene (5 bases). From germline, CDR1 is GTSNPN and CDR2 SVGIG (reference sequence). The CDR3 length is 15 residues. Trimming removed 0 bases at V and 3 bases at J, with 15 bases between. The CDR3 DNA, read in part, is TGTGCCTGGAGTGTAACAGGACCTACCTTCTACGAG. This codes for CAWSVTGPTFYE. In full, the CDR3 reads CAWSVTGPTFYEQYF.

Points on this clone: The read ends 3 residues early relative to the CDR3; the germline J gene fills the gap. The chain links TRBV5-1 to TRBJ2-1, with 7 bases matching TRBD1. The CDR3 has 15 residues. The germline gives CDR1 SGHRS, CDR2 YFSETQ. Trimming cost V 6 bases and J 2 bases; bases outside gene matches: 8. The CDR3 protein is CASKVGTAAYNEQFF. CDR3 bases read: TGCGCCAGCAAGGTGGGGACAGCGGCCTACAATGAG.

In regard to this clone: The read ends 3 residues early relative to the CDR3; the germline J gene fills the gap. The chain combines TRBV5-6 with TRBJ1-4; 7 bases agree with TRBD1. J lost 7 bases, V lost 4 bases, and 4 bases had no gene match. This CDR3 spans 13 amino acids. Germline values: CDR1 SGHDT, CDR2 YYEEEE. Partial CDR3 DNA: TGTGCCAGCAGCAGGGACAGACTTGAAAAA. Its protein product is CASSRDRLEK. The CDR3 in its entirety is CASSRDRLEKLFF.

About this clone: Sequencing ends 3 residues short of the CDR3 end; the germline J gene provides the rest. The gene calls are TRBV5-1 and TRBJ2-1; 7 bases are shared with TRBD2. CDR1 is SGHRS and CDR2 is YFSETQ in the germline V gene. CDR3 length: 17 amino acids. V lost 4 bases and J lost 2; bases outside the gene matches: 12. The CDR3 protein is CASSPPTSVQTYNEQFF. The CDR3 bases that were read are TGCGCCAGCAGCCCGCCTACTAGCGTCCAAACCTACAATGAG.

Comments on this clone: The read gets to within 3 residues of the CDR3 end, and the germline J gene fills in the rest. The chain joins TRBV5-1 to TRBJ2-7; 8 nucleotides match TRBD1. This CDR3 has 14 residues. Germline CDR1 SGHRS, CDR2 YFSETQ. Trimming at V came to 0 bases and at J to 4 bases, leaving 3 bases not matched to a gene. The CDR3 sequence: CASSLGGQGYEQYF. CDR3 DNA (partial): TGCGCCAGCAGCTTGGGAGGACAGGGTTACGAG.

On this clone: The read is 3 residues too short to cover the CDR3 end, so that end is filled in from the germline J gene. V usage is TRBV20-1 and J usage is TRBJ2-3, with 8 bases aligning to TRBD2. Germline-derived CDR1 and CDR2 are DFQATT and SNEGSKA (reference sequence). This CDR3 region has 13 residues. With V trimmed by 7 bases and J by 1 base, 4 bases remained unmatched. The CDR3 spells CSVAGGRTDTQYF. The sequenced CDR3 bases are TGCAGTGTCGCGGGGGGACGCACAGATACG.

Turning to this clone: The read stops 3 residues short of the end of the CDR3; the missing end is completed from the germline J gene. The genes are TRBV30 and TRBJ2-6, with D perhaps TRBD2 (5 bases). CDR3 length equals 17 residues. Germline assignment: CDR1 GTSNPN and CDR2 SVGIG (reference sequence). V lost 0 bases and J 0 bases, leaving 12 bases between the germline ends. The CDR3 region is CAWSVPRVSSGANVLTF. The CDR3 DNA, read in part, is TGTGCCTGGAGTGTACCGCGGGTCAGCTCTGGGGCCAACGTC.

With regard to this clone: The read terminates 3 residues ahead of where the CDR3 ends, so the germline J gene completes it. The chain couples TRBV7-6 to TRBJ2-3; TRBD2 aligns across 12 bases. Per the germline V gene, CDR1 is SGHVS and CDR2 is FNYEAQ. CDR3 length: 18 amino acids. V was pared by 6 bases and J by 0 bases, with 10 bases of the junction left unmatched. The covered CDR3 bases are TGTGCCAGCAGTCAATTTCTAGCGGGGGGGCTTAGCACAGATACG. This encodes CASSQFLAGGLSTDT. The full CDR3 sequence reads CASSQFLAGGLSTDTQYF.

The CDR3 reads CASSPSGRQTGELFF. The sequenced part of the CDR3 DNA is TGTGCCAGCAGTCCTAGCGGGAGGCAGACCGGGGAG. The chain couples TRBV7-3 to TRBJ2-2, with 11 bases matching TRBD2. The DNA ends 3 residues before the CDR3 does, and the rest of the CDR3 is filled in from the germline J gene. The germline CDR1 and CDR2 sequences are SGHTA and FQGTGA. The CDR3 is 15 amino acids. J gave up 5 bases and V 6 bases, and 5 bases lay outside the gene matches.

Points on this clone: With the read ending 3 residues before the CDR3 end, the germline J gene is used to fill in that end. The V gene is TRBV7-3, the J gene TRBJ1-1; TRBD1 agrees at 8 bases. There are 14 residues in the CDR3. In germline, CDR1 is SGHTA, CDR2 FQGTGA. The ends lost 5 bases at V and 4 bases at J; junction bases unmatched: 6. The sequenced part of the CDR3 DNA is TGTGCCAGCAGCGGAACAGGGGGGGGCACTGAA. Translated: CASSGTGGGTE. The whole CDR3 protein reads CASSGTGGGTEAFF.

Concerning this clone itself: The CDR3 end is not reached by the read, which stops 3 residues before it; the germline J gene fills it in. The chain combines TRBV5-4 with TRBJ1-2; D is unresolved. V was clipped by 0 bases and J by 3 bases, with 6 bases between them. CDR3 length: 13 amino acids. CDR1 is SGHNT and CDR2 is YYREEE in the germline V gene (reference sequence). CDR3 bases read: TGTGCCAGCAGCTTGGAGGCGGACTATGGC. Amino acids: CASSLEADYG. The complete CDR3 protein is CASSLEADYGYTF.

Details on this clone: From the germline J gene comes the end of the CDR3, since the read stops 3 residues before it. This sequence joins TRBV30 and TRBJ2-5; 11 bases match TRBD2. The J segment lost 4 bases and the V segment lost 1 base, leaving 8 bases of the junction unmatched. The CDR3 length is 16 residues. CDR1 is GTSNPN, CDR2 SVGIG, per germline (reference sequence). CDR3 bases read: TGTGCCTGGAGTGCGGGATTAGCGGGAGGGCCAGAGACC. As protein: CAWSAGLAGGPET. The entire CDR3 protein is CAWSAGLAGGPETQYF. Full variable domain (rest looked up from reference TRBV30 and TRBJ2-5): SQTIHQWPATLVQPVGSPLSLECTVEGTSNPNLYWYRQAAGRGLQLLFYSVGIGQISSEVPQNLSASRPQDRQFILSSKKLLLSDSGFYLCAWSAGLAGGPETQYFGPGTRLLVL.

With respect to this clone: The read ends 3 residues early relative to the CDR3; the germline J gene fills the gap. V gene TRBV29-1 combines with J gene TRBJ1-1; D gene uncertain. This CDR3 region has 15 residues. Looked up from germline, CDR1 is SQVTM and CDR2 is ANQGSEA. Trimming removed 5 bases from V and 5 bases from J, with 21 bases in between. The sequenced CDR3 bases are TGCAGCGTTCGAACGAACAGCCCGCGATGGACTGAA. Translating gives CSVRTNSPRWTE. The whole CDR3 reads CSVRTNSPRWTEAFF.

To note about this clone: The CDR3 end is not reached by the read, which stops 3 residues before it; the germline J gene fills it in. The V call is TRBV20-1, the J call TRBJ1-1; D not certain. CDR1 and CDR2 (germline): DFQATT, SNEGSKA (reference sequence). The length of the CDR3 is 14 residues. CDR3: CSARALTSGRAAFF. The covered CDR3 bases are TGCAGTGCTAGAGCATTGACTAGCGGGAGGGCA.

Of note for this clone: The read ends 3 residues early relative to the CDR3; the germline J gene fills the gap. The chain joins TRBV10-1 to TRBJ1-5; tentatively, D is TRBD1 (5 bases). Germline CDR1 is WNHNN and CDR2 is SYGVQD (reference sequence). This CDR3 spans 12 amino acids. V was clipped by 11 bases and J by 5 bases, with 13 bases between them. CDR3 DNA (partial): TGCGCCCCTCGTGGGGGGGATCAGCCC. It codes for CAPRGGDQP. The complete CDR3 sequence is CAPRGGDQPQHF.

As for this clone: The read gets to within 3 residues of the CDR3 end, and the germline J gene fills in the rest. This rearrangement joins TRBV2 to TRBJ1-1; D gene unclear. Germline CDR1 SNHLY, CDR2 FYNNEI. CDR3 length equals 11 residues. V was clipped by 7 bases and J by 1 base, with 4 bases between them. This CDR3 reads CASTGNTEAFF. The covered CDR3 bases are TGTGCCAGCACCGGGAACACTGAA.

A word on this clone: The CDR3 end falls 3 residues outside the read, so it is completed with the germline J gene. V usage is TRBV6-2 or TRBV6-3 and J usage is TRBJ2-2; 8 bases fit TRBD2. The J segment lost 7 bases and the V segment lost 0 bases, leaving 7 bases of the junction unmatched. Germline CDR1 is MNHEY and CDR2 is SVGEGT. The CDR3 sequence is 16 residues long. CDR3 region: CASSYSTAGVGGELFF. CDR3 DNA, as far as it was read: TGTGCCAGCAGTTACTCGACAGCGGGAGTTGGCGGGGAG.

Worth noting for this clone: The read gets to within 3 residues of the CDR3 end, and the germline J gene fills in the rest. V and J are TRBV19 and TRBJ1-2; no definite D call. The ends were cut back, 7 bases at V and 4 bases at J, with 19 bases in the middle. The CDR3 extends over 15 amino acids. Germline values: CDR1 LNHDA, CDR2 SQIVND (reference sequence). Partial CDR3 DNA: TGTGCCAGTAAAAATCCGAGGGTGGGCAGCTATGGC. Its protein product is CASKNPRVGSYG. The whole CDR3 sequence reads CASKNPRVGSYGYTF.

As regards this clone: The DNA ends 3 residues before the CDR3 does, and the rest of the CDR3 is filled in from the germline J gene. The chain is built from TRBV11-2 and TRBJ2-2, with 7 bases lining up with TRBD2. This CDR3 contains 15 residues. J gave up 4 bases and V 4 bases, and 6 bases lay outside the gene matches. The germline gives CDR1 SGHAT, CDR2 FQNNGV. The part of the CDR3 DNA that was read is TGTGCCAGCAGCTCGCAGCGGGGAACCACCGGGGAG. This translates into CASSSQRGTTGE. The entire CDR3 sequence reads CASSSQRGTTGELFF.